Listed here are 16 T cell receptor beta chains from one sample, sequenced in a study of beta chain features in type 1 diabetes. Sequencing targeted expressed TCRB transcripts, as all isolated RNA had been reverse transcribed. The table came from immunoSEQ multiplex PCR; TCRdb's copy has only in-frame clones and leaves some out. Of just over 600,000 clones listed, about a sixth were seen once; the top ten hold approximately 0.087%. Sequencing used naive CD4+ T cells from blood. The origin of the receptors is a man aged 18 to 29 in good health.

This clone was detected a few times. The chain joins TRBV9 to TRBJ1-2, with TRBD1 matching over 7 bases. The trim removed 6 bases at V and 2 bases at J, leaving 10 bases unmatched. This CDR3 spans 15 amino acids. CDR1 and CDR2 from the germline V gene are SGDLS and YYNGEE. The CDR3 DNA sequence: TGTGCCAGCACCCAGGGGGTAGGGACAAACTATGGCTACACCTTC. Encoded protein: CASTQGVGTNYGYTF.

The genes are TRBV28 and TRBJ2-3, with D perhaps matching TRBD1 or TRBD2 (5 bases each). V was cut by 3 bases and J by 2 bases, with 9 bases left in between. The CDR3 is 14 residues long. Germline loops: CDR1 MDHEN, CDR2 SYDVKM. The CDR3 DNA sequence: TGTGCCAGCAGTTTGGGGGATTCCACAGATACGCAGTATTTT. Its translation: CASSLGDSTDTQYF.

The chain employs TRBV11-2 and TRBJ2-2, with D possibly TRBD2 on 6 matching bases. V shed 1 base and J shed 3 bases, with 6 bases lying between them. Germline V lookup: CDR1 SGHAT, CDR2 FQNNGV. The CDR3 runs 14 residues. The CDR3: CASSLAGDTGELFF. The CDR3 coding sequence is TGTGCCAGCAGCTTAGCGGGGGACACCGGGGAGCTGTTTTTT.

V gene TRBV5-1 combines with J gene TRBJ2-7; D is undetermined. Trimming stripped 0 bases from V and 0 bases from J, with 7 bases between. Germline CDR1 reads SGHRS; CDR2 reads YFSETQ. CDR3 length: 14 amino acids. CDR3 coding DNA: TGCGCCAGCAGCTTGGAACAGCCCTCCTACGAGCAGTACTTC. Protein: CASSLEQPSYEQYF. Based on the CDR3 plus reference TRBV5-1 and TRBJ2-7, the full variable domain is KAGVTQTPRYLIKTRGQQVTLSCSPISGHRSVSWYQQTPGQGLQFLFEYFSETQRNKGNFPGRFSGRQFSNSRSEMNVSTLELGDSALYLCASSLEQPSYEQYFGPGTRLTVT.

This clone has more than one count but fewer than ten. This chain connects TRBV10-3 to TRBJ2-7; 12 bases are shared with TRBD1. The junction had 6 bases not matched to a gene; V was cut back by 9 bases and J by 6 bases. CDR1 is ENHRY and CDR2 is SYGVKD in the germline V gene. CDR3 length: 13 residues. CDR3 region: CAITGTGGVEQYF. The CDR3 DNA reads TGTGCCATTACCGGGACAGGGGGCGTCGAGCAGTACTTC.

This clone was detected a few times. The chain has TRBV19 and TRBJ2-1; tentative D call: TRBD1 (6 bases). In germline, CDR1 is LNHDA, CDR2 SQIVND (reference sequence). CDR3 size: 13 residues. The germline V and J ends were trimmed by 4 bases and 8 bases, with 12 bases remaining between them. CDR3 sequence: CASSKDRTYEQFF. The CDR3 coding sequence is TGTGCCAGTAGTAAAGACAGGACTTATGAGCAGTTCTTC. The full variable domain, its missing parts supplied by reference TRBV19 and TRBJ2-1, is DGGITQSPKYLFRKEGQNVTLSCEQNLNHDAMYWYRQDPGQGLRLIYYSQIVNDFQKGDIAEGYSVSREKKESFPLTVTSAQKNPTAFYLCASSKDRTYEQFFGPGTRLTVL.

The chain employs TRBV7-9 and TRBJ1-2, with D uncertain. Germline V gives CDR1 SEHNR, CDR2 FQNEAQ (reference sequence). The length of the CDR3 is 15 residues. V shed 3 bases and J shed 0 bases, with 11 bases lying between them. The CDR3 DNA is TGTGCCAGCAGCTTCCAGAGCCTCTCTAACTATGGCTACACCTTC. Translated: CASSFQSLSNYGYTF.

There are a few counts of this clone. The chain combines TRBV25-1 with TRBJ1-2; 11 bases map to TRBD1. The CDR3 is 15 amino acids. CDR1 and CDR2 from the germline V gene are MGHDK and SYGVNS. With 2 bases clipped from V and 3 bases from J, the junction kept 2 bases outside the gene matches. CDR3 sequence (DNA): TGTGCCAGCAGTGAAGAGGGACAGGGGGACTATGGCTACACCTTC. It codes for CASSEEGQGDYGYTF.

This clone was counted a few times. V is TRBV27 and J is TRBJ1-1; D remains unclear. This CDR3 has 16 amino acids. V was shortened by 4 bases and J by 3 bases, with 18 bases between the two germline ends. Germline loops: CDR1 MNHEY, CDR2 SMNVEV (reference sequence). As DNA, the CDR3 is TGTGCCAGCAGTTGGGTAGGGAAGGGTAGCGACACTGAAGCTTTCTTT. Amino acid sequence: CASSWVGKGSDTEAFF.

In this sample, this clone turned up a few times. The J gene is TRBJ1-1, the V gene TRBV10-3; D not certain. The CDR3 extends over 13 amino acids. V lost 4 bases and J 6 bases, leaving 12 bases between the germline ends. Germline CDR1 is ENHRY and CDR2 is SYGVKD. CDR3 nucleotide sequence: TGTGCCATCAGTGGTCAGGAGGGTGCTGAAGCTTTCTTT. Translated: CAISGQEGAEAFF.

This chain joins TRBV23-1 and TRBJ1-4, with 8 bases that match TRBD1. TRBV23-1 is noted as an ORF with a role that remains uncertain. The CDR3 is 17 amino acids. V lost 4 bases and J lost 3; bases outside the gene matches: 10. The CDR3 bases are TGCGCCAGCAGTCTAAGACAGGGGTGGGGTCCTAATGAAAAACTGTTTTTT. Its protein is CASSLRQGWGPNEKLFF.

This clone was counted a few times. The CDR3: CASVLSGQGTDTQYF. CDR3 nucleotides: TGCGCCAGCGTCCTCTCGGGACAGGGGACAGATACGCAGTATTTT. The rearrangement uses TRBV5-1 and TRBJ2-3; 10 bases line up with TRBD1. The V segment lost 7 bases and the J segment 3 bases; nucleotides outside the gene matches: 8. Germline V lookup: CDR1 SGHRS, CDR2 YFSETQ. The CDR3 runs 15 residues.

The V call is TRBV6-6, the J call TRBJ1-2; possibly TRBD1 for D (6 bases). The length of the CDR3 is 13 residues. The V end was cut by 5 bases, the J end by 1 base, with 8 bases between. In germline, CDR1 is MNHNY, CDR2 SVGAGI (reference sequence). The CDR3 loop reads CASSQQGNYGYTF. CDR3 in DNA: TGTGCCAGCAGTCAACAGGGTAACTATGGCTACACCTTC.

This clone occurred a few times. This chain links TRBV7-3 with TRBJ2-5; TRBD2 is a possible D gene (6 bases). Trimming removed 0 bases from V and 5 bases from J, with 10 bases in between. Germline values: CDR1 SGHTA, CDR2 FQGTGA. CDR3 length: 14 residues. The CDR3 sequence is CASSLTAGRETQYF. Written as DNA, the CDR3 is TGTGCCAGCAGCTTAACGGCTGGGAGGGAGACCCAGTACTTC.

This chain links TRBV4-2 with TRBJ2-7; 7 bases agree with TRBD1. The CDR3 loop spans 16 amino acids. Losses at the gene ends were 1 base for V and 0 bases for J; bases not matched to a gene: 6. The germline CDR1 and CDR2 sequences are LGHNA and YNFKEQ. This chain's CDR3 is CASSQVGQDLSYEQYF. In nucleotides, the CDR3 is TGTGCCAGCAGCCAAGTTGGACAGGACCTCTCCTACGAGCAGTACTTC.

This clone turned up a few times. This sample includes further DNA sequences coding for the same CDR3. CDR3 sequence: CAWSVGQPQHF. The CDR3 DNA reads as TGTGCCTGGAGTGTGGGGCAGCCCCAGCATTTT. V is TRBV30 and J is TRBJ1-5; D not resolved. The germline V gene encodes CDR1 GTSNPN and CDR2 SVGIG (reference sequence). This CDR3 has 11 residues. Trimming took 0 bases from V and 7 from J, leaving 4 bases between them.